This TCR beta chain was recorded in a study of tumor-infiltrating lymphocytes in localized non-small cell lung cancer. Study-level background: The cohort mixed smokers and never-smokers, several histologies, and some post-neoadjuvant-chemotherapy samples. Study-level points and caveats: IM1 and IM2 tumors showed no difference in T-cell fraction.

With respect to this clone: Antigen unknown.

V was clipped by 9 bases and J by 0 bases, with 10 bases between them. CDR1 is SGHNT, CDR2 YYREEE, per germline (reference sequence). This CDR3 contains 13 residues. Clones were read by immunoSEQ multiplex PCR, and TCRdb kept only the in-frame ones, dropping some. The table lists about 25,000 clones, just under 70% of them singletons. The rearrangement joins TRBV5-4 to TRBJ1-3; D gene ambiguous. The TCR comes from a human donor with non-small cell lung cancer. Sequences were obtained from lung tumor tissue. The chain's CDR3 is CATASGSGNTIYF. DNA of the CDR3: TGTGCCACCGCCTCGGGCTCTGGAAACACCATATATTTT.